Each of the 16 T cell receptor beta chains below was sequenced from the same sample in a study of shared T cell receptors in the human thymus. The table came from immunoSEQ multiplex PCR; TCRdb's copy has only in-frame clones and leaves some out. The sample contains hundreds of thousands of clones, 88% of which appear only once. These data are also associated with another study on human thymus T cells.

What was sequenced was thymocytes. The receptors shown here come from a boy younger than two with a congenital heart defect.

J is TRBJ2-7 and V is TRBV10-2; TRBD2 matches at 9 bases. Unmatched junction bases numbered 15, after V lost 0 bases and J lost 0 bases. Germline V gives CDR1 WSHSY, CDR2 SAAADI. This CDR3 has 20 residues. The CDR3 bases are TGCGCCAGCAGTGAGTCATCGGCTAGCGGGGATGGGCCCCTCTCCTACGAGCAGTACTTC. The encoded protein is CASSESSASGDGPLSYEQYF.

The J gene is TRBJ2-6, the V gene TRBV7-9, with TRBD1 as a possible D gene (6 bases). The V and J ends lost 2 bases and 2 bases respectively, with 13 bases between them. Per germline, CDR1 SEHNR and CDR2 FQNEAQ (reference sequence). This CDR3 is built from 17 residues. Written as DNA, the CDR3 is TGTGCCAGCAGCTTACAGGGGATGGGGGCTGGGGCCAACGTCCTGACTTTC. Its translation is CASSLQGMGAGANVLTF.

V and J are TRBV5-1 and TRBJ2-7; a weak D match, TRBD2 (5 bases). The CDR3 spans 15 residues. Deletions cut 0 bases from V and 5 bases from J, with 15 bases between. The germline V gene encodes CDR1 SGHRS and CDR2 YFSETQ. The CDR3 sequence is CASSLGGSGPDEQYF. The CDR3 DNA follows: TGCGCCAGCAGCTTGGGAGGGAGCGGTCCGGACGAGCAGTACTTC. The entire variable domain, with the rest obtained from reference TRBV5-1 and TRBJ2-7, is as follows: KAGVTQTPRYLIKTRGQQVTLSCSPISGHRSVSWYQQTPGQGLQFLFEYFSETQRNKGNFPGRFSGRQFSNSRSEMNVSTLELGDSALYLCASSLGGSGPDEQYFGPGTRLTVT.

This chain joins TRBV4-3 and TRBJ2-3, with 7 nucleotides matching TRBD2. The junction had 11 bases not matched to a gene; V was cut back by 6 bases and J by 5 bases. The germline V gene encodes CDR1 LGHNA and CDR2 YSLEER. CDR3 length: 15 residues. The CDR3 protein is CASRATQRGGDTQYF. The DNA of the CDR3 is TGCGCCAGCAGAGCTACCCAGCGGGGTGGAGATACGCAGTATTTT.

The V call is TRBV6-5, the J call TRBJ2-1; 9 bases align to TRBD2. This CDR3 spans 15 amino acids. The germline V gene has CDR1 MNHEY and CDR2 SVGAGI. V lost 4 bases and J lost 4; bases outside the gene matches: 5. The CDR3 reads CASSFSSGEYNEQFF. The CDR3 DNA reads TGTGCCAGCAGTTTCTCTAGCGGGGAATACAATGAGCAGTTCTTC.

V and J are TRBV4-2 and TRBJ2-7; 9 nucleotides agree with TRBD1. V shed 0 bases and J 3 bases; nucleotides not matched to a gene: 6. The V gene's germline CDR1 is LGHNA and CDR2 YNFKEQ. The CDR3 runs to 16 residues. The CDR3 spells CASSQDRRQGGYEQYF. CDR3 nucleotides: TGTGCCAGCAGCCAAGATCGGCGACAGGGGGGCTACGAGCAGTACTTC.

As DNA, the CDR3 is TGTGCCAGCAGCCCACATTTCAGGGACACTGAAGCTTTCTTT. Its protein product is CASSPHFRDTEAFF. The rearrangement links TRBV7-9 to TRBJ1-1; perhaps TRBD1 as D (5 bases). The CDR3 totals 14 residues. The germline V gene has CDR1 SEHNR and CDR2 FQNEAQ (reference sequence). Between the trimmed V and J ends, which lost 5 bases and 3 bases, there was a span of 13 bases. Supplemented by reference TRBV7-9 and TRBJ1-1, the full variable domain reads DTGVSQNPRHKITKRGQNVTFRCDPISEHNRLYWYRQTLGQGPEFLTYFQNEAQLEKSRLLSDRFSAERPKGSFSTLEIQRTEQGDSAMYLCASSPHFRDTEAFFGQGTRLTVV.

The chain combines TRBV27 with TRBJ2-1; D ambiguous. Germline CDR1 MNHEY, CDR2 SMNVEV (reference sequence). The CDR3 spans 13 residues. With 3 bases removed from V and 4 bases from J, the gap between germline ends came to 7 bases. As DNA, the CDR3 is TGTGCCAGCAGTTTTGCCCTATACAATGAGCAGTTCTTC. Translation: CASSFALYNEQFF.

This chain connects TRBV7-2 to TRBJ2-1, with 9 bases identical to TRBD1. J lost 6 bases, V lost 4 bases, and 4 bases had no gene match. The CDR3 sequence is 14 residues long. Germline lookup yields CDR1 SGHTA and CDR2 FQGNSA. CDR3 DNA sequence: TGTGCCAGCAGCTGCCGGGACAGGGCCAATGAGCAGTTCTTC. It codes for CASSCRDRANEQFF.

This chain connects TRBV29-1 to TRBJ1-2; D gene ambiguous. V lost 7 bases and J 14 bases, leaving 20 bases between the germline ends. The CDR3 is made up of 11 amino acids. Germline lookup yields CDR1 SQVTM and CDR2 ANQGSEA. The CDR3 spells CSGGSLMARTF. CDR3 bases: TGCAGCGGTGGCAGCCTGATGGCTAGGACCTTC.

The genes are TRBV15 and TRBJ2-5; 11 bases align to TRBD2. Germline V gene sequence: CDR1 LNHNV, CDR2 YYDKDF (reference sequence). The V gene end was trimmed by 1 base and the J gene end by 5 bases; junction bases not matched to a gene: 12. CDR3 size: 18 residues. CDR3 nucleotide sequence: TGTGCCACCAGCAGAGTCTATAGCGGGAGGGCCCCCCGGGAGACCCAGTACTTC. Its protein product is CATSRVYSGRAPRETQYF. The whole variable domain, remainder taken from reference TRBV15 and TRBJ2-5, is DAMVIQNPRYQVTQFGKPVTLSCSQTLNHNVMYWYQQKSSQAPKLLFHYYDKDFNNEADTPDNFQSRRPNTSFCFLDIRSPGLGDTAMYLCATSRVYSGRAPRETQYFGPGTRLLVL.

This clone is a singleton in its sample. This chain connects TRBV29-1 to TRBJ2-7; 9 bases align to TRBD1. The CDR3 is 17 residues long. The germline gives CDR1 SQVTM, CDR2 ANQGSEA. After removal of 6 bases from V and 0 bases from J, the junction contained 15 bases not matched to a gene. CDR3 residues: CSVLSGQGGGVSYEQYF. The CDR3 DNA reads TGCAGCGTGCTCTCGGGACAGGGCGGAGGAGTCTCCTACGAGCAGTACTTC.

This sequence joins TRBV2 and TRBJ2-2; D is uncertain. Trimming took 9 bases from V and 7 from J, leaving 9 bases between them. The germline CDR1 and CDR2 sequences are SNHLY and FYNNEI. The CDR3 is 11 residues long. The CDR3 region has the DNA TGTGCCAGAGAGTTCGGCGGGGAGCTGTTTTTT. Residues: CAREFGGELFF.

V gene TRBV11-3 combines with J gene TRBJ1-3; D not resolved. Per the germline V gene, CDR1 is SGHNT and CDR2 is YENEEA. This CDR3 contains 16 residues. V lost 0 bases and J lost 3, with 12 bases in between. DNA for the CDR3: TGTGCCAGCAGCTTAGATCGAGAGGGTCTTGGAAACACCATATATTTT. This encodes CASSLDREGLGNTIYF.

The gene calls are TRBV7-2 and TRBJ2-7; a possible D gene is TRBD2 (6 bases). Per the germline V gene, CDR1 is SGHTA and CDR2 is FQGNSA. V was pared by 0 bases and J by 5 bases, with 11 bases between. The CDR3 is made up of 14 amino acids. This chain's CDR3 is CASSLARGTHEQYF. As DNA, the CDR3 is TGTGCCAGCAGCTTAGCGCGGGGTACCCACGAGCAGTACTTC.

The CDR3 region has the DNA TGCGCCAGCAGTGAGGTTAGTGAAGAGACCCAGTACTTC. Translating gives CASSEVSEETQYF. The gene calls are TRBV10-2 and TRBJ2-5; D gene uncertain. Germline CDR1 and CDR2: WSHSY and SAAADI. V lost 2 bases and J lost 3, with 7 bases in between. This CDR3 has 13 residues.